The rows below give T cell receptor beta chains drawn from one sample of a study of blood T cells in healthy people across ages. Via MiXCR, TCRdb re-called the 5' RACE reads, giving one row per CDR3 protein. The sample has 780,000 or so distinct CDR3 sequences; roughly three fifths are singletons. Specimen: blood. The receptors were sampled from a man aged 35 to 55 in good health. Each CDR3 is given with its conserved first and last residue. The D gene is left open where the match is weak. Clone size is stated in some rows and not others, as once, few, many or a class when expanded.

v_gene	abundance	d_gene	len	j_gene	CDR3aa	CDR3nt
TRBV6-5	.	.	12	TRBJ1-2	CASSSPAYGYTF	TGTGCCAGTAGTAGTCCTGCGTATGGCTACACCTTC
TRBV11-3	.	TRBD2	19	TRBJ2-1	CASSLDRAASGRSYNEQFF	TGTGCCAGCAGCTTAGATCGGGCGGCGAGCGGGAGGTCCTACAATGAGCAGTTCTTC
TRBV7-2	.	TRBD1	15	TRBJ2-2	CASNRDRGNTGELFF	TGTGCCAGCAACCGGGACAGGGGAAACACCGGGGAGCTGTTTTTT
TRBV7-2	few	TRBD1	13	TRBJ2-4	CASSLGKQGLQYF	TGTGCCAGCAGCTTAGGAAAACAGGGGCTTCAGTACTTC
TRBV11-2	.	.	14	TRBJ2-5	CASSIGDFGNAQYF	TGTGCCAGCAGCATTGGGGATTTTGGGAACGCCCAGTACTTC
TRBV20-1	.	.	12	TRBJ1-5	CSAPRRDRPQHF	TGCAGTGCTCCAAGACGAGATCGGCCCCAGCATTTT
TRBV25-1	.	.	13	TRBJ1-6	CASSEIGYSPLHF	TGTGCCAGCAGTGAAATCGGATATTCACCCCTCCACTTT
TRBV24-1	.	.	12	TRBJ2-7	CATSDFHNEQYF	TGTGCCACCAGTGATTTCCACAATGAGCAGTACTTC
TRBV9	.	TRBD1	14	TRBJ2-7	CVSSKQGARSEQYF	TGTGTCAGCAGTAAACAGGGGGCGCGTTCCGAGCAGTACTTC
TRBV7-9	.	TRBD1	18	TRBJ2-1	CASSQTQIDRVDIYEQFF	TGTGCCAGCAGCCAGACCCAAATAGACAGGGTGGATATCTATGAGCAGTTCTTC
TRBV20-1	few	.	12	TRBJ1-5	CSATGLNQPQHF	TGCAGTGCTACGGGTCTAAATCAGCCCCAGCATTTT
TRBV27	few	.	14	TRBJ2-5	CASSWLGAEETQYF	TGTGCCAGCAGTTGGCTAGGGGCGGAAGAGACCCAGTACTTC
TRBV28	.	TRBD1	16	TRBJ2-3	CASNPHGQGRTDTQYF	TGTGCCAGCAATCCACACGGACAGGGGAGGACAGATACGCAGTATTTT
TRBV6-5	.	TRBD2	16	TRBJ2-1	CASSSGRSEGYNEQFF	TGTGCCAGCAGTAGCGGGAGAAGTGAGGGATACAATGAGCAGTTCTTC
TRBV29-1	few	TRBD1	14	TRBJ2-7	CSVAWDRPSYEQYF	TGCAGCGTTGCGTGGGACAGACCCTCCTACGAGCAGTACTTC
TRBV5-1	.	TRBD1	16	TRBJ2-1	CASSLVGTGSINEQFF	TGCGCCAGCAGCTTGGTTGGGACAGGTTCTATCAATGAGCAGTTCTTC
TRBV20-1	.	TRBD2	15	TRBJ2-3	CSARDRDYPSDTQYF	TGCAGTGCTAGAGACCGGGACTACCCATCAGATACGCAGTATTTT
TRBV12-3/TRBV12-4	few	.	15	TRBJ1-6	CASSFTGPGGSPLHF	TGTGCCAGCAGTTTTACAGGGCCTGGTGGATCACCCCTCCACTTT